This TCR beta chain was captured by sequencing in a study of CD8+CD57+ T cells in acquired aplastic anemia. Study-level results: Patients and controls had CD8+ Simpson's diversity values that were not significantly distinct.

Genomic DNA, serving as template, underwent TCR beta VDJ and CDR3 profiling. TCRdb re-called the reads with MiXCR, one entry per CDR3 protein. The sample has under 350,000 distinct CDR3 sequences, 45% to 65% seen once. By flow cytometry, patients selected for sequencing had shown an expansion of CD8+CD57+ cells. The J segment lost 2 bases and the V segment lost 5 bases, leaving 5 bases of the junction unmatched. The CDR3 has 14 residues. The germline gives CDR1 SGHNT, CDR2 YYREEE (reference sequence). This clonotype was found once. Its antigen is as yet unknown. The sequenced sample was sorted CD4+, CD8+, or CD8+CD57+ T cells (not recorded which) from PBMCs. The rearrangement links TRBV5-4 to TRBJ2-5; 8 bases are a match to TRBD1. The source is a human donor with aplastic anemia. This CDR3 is CASSTGQAQETQYF. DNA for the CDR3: TGTGCCAGCAGTACGGGACAGGCACAAGAGACCCAGTACTTC.